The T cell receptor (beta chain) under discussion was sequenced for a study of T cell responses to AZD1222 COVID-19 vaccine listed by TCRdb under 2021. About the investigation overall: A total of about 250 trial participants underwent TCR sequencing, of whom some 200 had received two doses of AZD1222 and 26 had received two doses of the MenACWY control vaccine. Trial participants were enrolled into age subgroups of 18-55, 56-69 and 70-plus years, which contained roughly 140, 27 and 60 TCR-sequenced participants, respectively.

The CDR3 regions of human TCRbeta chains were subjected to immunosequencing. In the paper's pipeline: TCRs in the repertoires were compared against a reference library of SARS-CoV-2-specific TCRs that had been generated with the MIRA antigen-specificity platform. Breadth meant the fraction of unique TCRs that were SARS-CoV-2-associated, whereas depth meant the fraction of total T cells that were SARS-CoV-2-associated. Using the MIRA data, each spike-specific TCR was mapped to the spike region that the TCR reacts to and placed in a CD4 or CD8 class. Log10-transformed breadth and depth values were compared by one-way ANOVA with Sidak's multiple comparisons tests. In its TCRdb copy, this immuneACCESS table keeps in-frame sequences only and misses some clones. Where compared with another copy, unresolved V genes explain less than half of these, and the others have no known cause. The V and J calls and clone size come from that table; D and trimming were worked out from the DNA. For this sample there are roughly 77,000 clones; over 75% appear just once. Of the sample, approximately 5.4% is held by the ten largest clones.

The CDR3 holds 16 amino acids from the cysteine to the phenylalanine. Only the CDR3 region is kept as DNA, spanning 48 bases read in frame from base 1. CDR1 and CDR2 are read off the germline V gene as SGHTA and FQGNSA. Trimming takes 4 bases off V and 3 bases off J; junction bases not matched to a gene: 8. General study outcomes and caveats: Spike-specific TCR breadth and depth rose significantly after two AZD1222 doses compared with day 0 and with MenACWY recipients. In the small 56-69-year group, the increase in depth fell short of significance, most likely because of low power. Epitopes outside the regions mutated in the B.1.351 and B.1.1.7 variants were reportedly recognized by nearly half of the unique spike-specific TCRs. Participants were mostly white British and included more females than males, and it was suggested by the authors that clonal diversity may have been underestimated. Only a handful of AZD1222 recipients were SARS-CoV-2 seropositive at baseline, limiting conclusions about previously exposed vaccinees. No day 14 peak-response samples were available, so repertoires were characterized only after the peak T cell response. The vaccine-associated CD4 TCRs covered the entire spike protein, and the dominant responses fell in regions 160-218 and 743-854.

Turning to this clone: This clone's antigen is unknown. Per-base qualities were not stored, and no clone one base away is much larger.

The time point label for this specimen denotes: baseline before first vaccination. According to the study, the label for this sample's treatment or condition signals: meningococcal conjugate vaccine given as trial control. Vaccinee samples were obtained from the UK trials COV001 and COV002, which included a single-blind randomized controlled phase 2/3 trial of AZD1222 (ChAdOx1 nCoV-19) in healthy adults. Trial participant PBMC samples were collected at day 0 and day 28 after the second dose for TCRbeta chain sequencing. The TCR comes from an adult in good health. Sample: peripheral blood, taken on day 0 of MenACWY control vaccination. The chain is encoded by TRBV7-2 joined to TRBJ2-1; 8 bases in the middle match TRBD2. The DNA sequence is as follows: TGTGCCAGCAGCTCAACTACCGGGACTAGCTACAATGAGCAGTTCTTC. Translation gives CASSSTTGTSYNEQFF. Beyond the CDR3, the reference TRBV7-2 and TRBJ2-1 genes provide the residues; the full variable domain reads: GAGVSQSPSNKVTEKGKDVELRCDPISGHTALYWYRQSLGQGLEFLIYFQGNSAPDKSGLPSDRFSAERTGGSVSTLTIQRTQQEDSAVYLCASSSTTGTSYNEQFFGPGTRLTVL.